The 5 T cell receptor beta chains below were found in one sample sequenced in a study of shared clonotypes between healthy human individuals. Data came from immunoSEQ multiplex PCR; TCRdb stores just in-frame clones and leaves some out. The table records millions of clones, about 95% of them present only once. Specimen: naive CD4+ T cells sorted from blood. As for subset: CD45RA+ positively selected. All receptors come from a man in his late teens or twenties in good health.

CDR3 DNA sequence: TGTGCCAGCAGACCCACCGGAGCGGGGGCTTTCTACGAGCAGTACTTC. This encodes CASRPTGAGAFYEQYF. V gene TRBV27 combines with J gene TRBJ2-7, with 8 positions matching TRBD2. This CDR3 has 16 residues. Germline values: CDR1 MNHEY, CDR2 SMNVEV (reference sequence). Trimming took 6 bases from V and 3 from J; bases not matched to a gene: 13.

In the case of this clone: Germline and junction disagree at one end, which may indicate a read error. The V gene is TRBV18, the J gene TRBJ1-4; no definite D call. This CDR3 comprises 17 residues. Per the germline V gene, CDR1 is KGHSH and CDR2 is LQKENI. The CDR3 DNA reads TGTGCCAGCTCACCGCAAAACCCCGGGTCAACCAATGAAAAACTGTTTTTT. Translation gives CASSPQNPGSTNEKLFF.

This chain uses TRBV10-3 with TRBJ2-7, with a weak D call TRBD1 (6 bases). Trimming pared 4 bases from V and 5 bases from J, leaving 12 bases between. CDR3 length equals 13 residues. Germline V lookup: CDR1 ENHRY, CDR2 SYGVKD. In nucleotides, the CDR3 is TGTGCCATCAGTGGGGCAGGGGTAAACGAGCAGTACTTC. This encodes CAISGAGVNEQYF.

The chain carries TRBV10-1 and TRBJ2-7, with TRBD2 matching over 8 bases. The V gene end was trimmed by 5 bases and the J gene end by 2 bases; junction bases not matched to a gene: 8. The CDR3 extends over 15 amino acids. The germline gives CDR1 WNHNN, CDR2 SYGVQD (reference sequence). CDR3 residues: CASSQTTSGTYEQYF. The CDR3 DNA reads as TGCGCCAGCAGTCAGACCACTAGCGGAACCTACGAGCAGTACTTC.

Remarks on this clone: Other DNA variants within this sample encode the same CDR3. The chain recombines TRBV20-1 with TRBJ1-1; 8 bases are shared with TRBD1. The CDR3 sequence is 11 residues long. Germline lookup yields CDR1 DFQATT and CDR2 SNEGSKA (reference sequence). CDR3: CRGQGGTEAFF. The CDR3 coding sequence is TGCAGAGGACAGGGAGGCACTGAAGCTTTCTTT.